The clone carrying this T cell receptor (beta chain) was counted at least ten times. Its antigen is not known. The authors amplified TCR beta CDR3 regions, and they did so from RNA transcripts for repertoire sequencing. First-round RT-PCR relied on HTBI primers, and a second-round multiplex PCR came next. One entry per CDR3 protein results from TCRdb running MiXCR on the multiplex PCR reads. The sample comprises roughly 500,000 distinct CDR3 sequences, around 15% of which are singletons, and over 7.5% rests with the top ten. Excluded: other autoimmune disease, uncontrolled infection, pregnancy or lactation. The diagnostic workup employed clinical symptoms, serum thyroxine, TRAb, thyroid ultrasound and orbital computed tomography. V lost 8 bases and J 1 base, leaving 11 bases between the germline ends. This CDR3 spans 13 amino acids. Germline CDR1 is SNHLY and CDR2 is FYNNEI. This sample is part of a study of Graves' ophthalmopathy and Graves' hyperthyroidism. The study's findings and limits: Ophthalmopathy was separated from stable hyperthyroidism by a 13-signature model with around 89% sensitivity and over 75% specificity. Blood was where most expanded thyroid clonotypes above 0.001 frequency also turned up.

This receptor was identified in a woman aged 30 to 39 with Graves' ophthalmopathy. The chain has TRBV2 and TRBJ1-1; D not resolved. Source material: blood. CDR3 region: CASHKETNTEAFF. The CDR3 DNA follows: TGTGCCAGCCATAAAGAAACGAACACTGAAGCTTTCTTT.